The clone carrying this T cell receptor beta chain was found many times. What it binds is unknown. The data are from a study of T cells in Graves' hyperthyroidism and ophthalmopathy. Whole-study results and caveats: Appearing also in blood were most of the thyroid clonotypes expanded above 0.001.

What was amplified from RNA transcripts were TCR beta CDR3 regions. The HTBI primer set served for first-round RT-PCR of the TCR CDR3. Via MiXCR, TCRdb re-called the multiplex PCR reads, giving one row per CDR3 protein. The sample yields roughly 350,000 distinct CDR3 sequences, over 11% seen once. Stable disease denoted Graves' hyperthyroidism without ophthalmopathy progression within 18 months. Clinical symptoms, serum thyroxine and TRAb, thyroid ultrasound and orbital computed tomography were used for the diagnoses. The PBMCs were sourced from fresh peripheral blood (around 9.3 ml). This CDR3 has 12 residues. The ends were cut back, 3 bases at V and 1 base at J, with 3 bases in the middle. Germline CDR1 MDHEN, CDR2 SYDVKM.

V is TRBV28 and J is TRBJ1-1; D ambiguous. Material for sequencing was blood. This receptor was identified in a woman in her twenties or thirties with Graves' hyperthyroidism. In nucleotides, the CDR3 is TGTGCCAGCAGTTTTTGGAACACTGAAGCTTTCTTT. Translating gives CASSFWNTEAFF.